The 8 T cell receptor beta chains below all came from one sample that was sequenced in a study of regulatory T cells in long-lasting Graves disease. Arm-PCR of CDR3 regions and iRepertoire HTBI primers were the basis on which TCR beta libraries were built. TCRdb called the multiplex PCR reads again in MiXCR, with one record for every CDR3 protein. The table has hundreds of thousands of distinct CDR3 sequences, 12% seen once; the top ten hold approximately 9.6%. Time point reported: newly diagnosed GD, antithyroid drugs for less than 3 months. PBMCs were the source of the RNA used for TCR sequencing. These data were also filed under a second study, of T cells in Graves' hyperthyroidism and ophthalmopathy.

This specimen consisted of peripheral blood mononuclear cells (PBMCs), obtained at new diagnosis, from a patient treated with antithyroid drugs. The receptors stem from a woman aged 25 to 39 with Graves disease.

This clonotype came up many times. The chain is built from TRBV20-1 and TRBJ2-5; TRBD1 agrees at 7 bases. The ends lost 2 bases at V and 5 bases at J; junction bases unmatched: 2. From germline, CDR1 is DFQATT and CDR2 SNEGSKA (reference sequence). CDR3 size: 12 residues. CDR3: CSARRGRETQYF. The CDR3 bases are TGCAGTGCTAGAAGGGGGCGGGAGACCCAGTACTTC.

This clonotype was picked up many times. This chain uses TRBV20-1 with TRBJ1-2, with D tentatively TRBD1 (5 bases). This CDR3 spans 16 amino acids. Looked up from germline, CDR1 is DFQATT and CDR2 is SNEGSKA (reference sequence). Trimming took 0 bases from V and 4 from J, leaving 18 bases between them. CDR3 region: CSARDWDEGRSYGYTF. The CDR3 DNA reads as TGCAGTGCTAGAGATTGGGACGAGGGGCGAAGCTATGGCTACACCTTC.

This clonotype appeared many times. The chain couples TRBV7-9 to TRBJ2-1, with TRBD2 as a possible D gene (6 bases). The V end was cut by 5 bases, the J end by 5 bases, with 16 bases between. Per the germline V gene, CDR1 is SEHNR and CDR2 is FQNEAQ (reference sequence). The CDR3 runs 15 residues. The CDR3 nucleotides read TGTGCCAGCAGCACGGGCTGGACTACAGACAATGAGCAGTTCTTC. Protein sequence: CASSTGWTTDNEQFF.

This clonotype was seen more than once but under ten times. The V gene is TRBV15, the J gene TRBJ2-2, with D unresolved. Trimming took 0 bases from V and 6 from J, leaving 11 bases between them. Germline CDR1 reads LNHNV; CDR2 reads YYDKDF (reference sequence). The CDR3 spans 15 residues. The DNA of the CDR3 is TGTGCCACCAGCAGAGATCCACCTCGGGCCGGGGAGCTGTTTTTT. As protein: CATSRDPPRAGELFF.

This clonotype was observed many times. For the CDR3, the DNA is TGTGCCAGCAGTGACCTTGGGTTTGGGGAGACCCAGTACTTC. Its translation is CASSDLGFGETQYF. The genes are TRBV3-1 and TRBJ2-5; the D is unclear. Trimming took 6 bases from V and 5 from J, leaving 16 bases between them. This CDR3 has 14 amino acids. CDR1 LGHDT and CDR2 YNNKEL come from the germline V gene (reference sequence).

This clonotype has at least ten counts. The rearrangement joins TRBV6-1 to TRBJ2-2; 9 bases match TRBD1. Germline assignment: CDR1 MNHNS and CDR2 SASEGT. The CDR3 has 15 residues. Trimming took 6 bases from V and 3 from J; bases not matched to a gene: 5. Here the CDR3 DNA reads TGTGCCAGCAGGAGAGGGGACAGGGACACCGGGGAGCTGTTTTTT. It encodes CASRRGDRDTGELFF.

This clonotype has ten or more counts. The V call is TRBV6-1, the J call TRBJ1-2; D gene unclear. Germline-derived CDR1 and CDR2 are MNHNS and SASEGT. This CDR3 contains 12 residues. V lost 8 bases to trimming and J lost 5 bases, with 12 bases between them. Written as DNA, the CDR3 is TGTGCCAGCCGTAGCAGACCTTATGGCTACACCTTC. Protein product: CASRSRPYGYTF.

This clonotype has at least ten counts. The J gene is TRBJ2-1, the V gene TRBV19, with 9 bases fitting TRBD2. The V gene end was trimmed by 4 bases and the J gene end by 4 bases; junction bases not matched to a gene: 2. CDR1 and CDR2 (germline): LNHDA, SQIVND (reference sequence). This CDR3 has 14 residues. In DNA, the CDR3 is TGTGCCAGTAGTACGGCGGGAGGGTACAATGAGCAGTTCTTC. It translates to CASSTAGGYNEQFF.